Following are 7 T cell receptor beta chains from one sample sequenced in a study of shared T cell receptors in the human thymus. Repertoires were generated with immunoSEQ multiplex PCR, while TCRdb's copy carries only in-frame clones and drops some. The data contain about 730,000 clones, approximately 85% of them singletons. These data also formed part of another study, on human thymus T cells.

The sample consisted of thymocytes. These TCRs come from a girl in the first two years of life with a congenital heart defect.

This rearrangement joins TRBV18 to TRBJ1-2, with D hard to call. In germline, CDR1 is KGHSH, CDR2 LQKENI. Trimming removed 0 bases at V and 9 bases at J, with 8 bases between. This CDR3 is 12 amino acids long. The CDR3 bases are TGTGCCAGCTCACCACCGGCACCTCGCTACACCTTC. Translating it yields CASSPPAPRYTF.

In its sample, this clone was seen a few times. The chain links TRBV5-1 to TRBJ2-2; 9 nucleotides line up with TRBD2. The V gene's germline CDR1 is SGHRS and CDR2 YFSETQ. J gave up 5 bases and V 2 bases, and 7 bases lay outside the gene matches. The CDR3 loop spans 16 amino acids. The CDR3 loop is CASSLRTSDYTGELFF. The CDR3 DNA sequence: TGCGCCAGCAGCTTACGGACTAGCGATTATACCGGGGAGCTGTTTTTT.

The J gene is TRBJ2-3, the V gene TRBV29-1; TRBD1 aligns across 8 bases. The CDR3 is made up of 14 amino acids. CDR1 and CDR2 (germline): SQVTM, ANQGSEA. V shed 8 bases and J 0 bases; nucleotides not matched to a gene: 7. The CDR3 protein is CSTMTGASTDTQYF. CDR3 nucleotide sequence: TGCAGCACCATGACAGGGGCCAGCACAGATACGCAGTATTTT.

The rearrangement links TRBV6-1 to TRBJ1-2; D gene ambiguous. Germline V gene sequence: CDR1 MNHNS, CDR2 SASEGT. This CDR3 has 14 amino acids. Trimming stripped 4 bases from V and 3 bases from J, with 12 bases between. CDR3 sequence: CASSGTGRDYGYTF. The CDR3 DNA follows: TGTGCCAGCAGTGGGACGGGGAGGGACTATGGCTACACCTTC.

The gene calls are TRBV18 and TRBJ2-7, with no clear D. The germline V gene has CDR1 KGHSH and CDR2 LQKENI. Trimming stripped 3 bases from V and 0 bases from J, with 24 bases between. CDR3 length: 19 residues. CDR3 loop: CASSPLWKEPTMISYEQYF. In DNA, the CDR3 is TGTGCCAGCTCACCCTTATGGAAGGAGCCTACAATGATCTCCTACGAGCAGTACTTC.

This chain uses TRBV7-2 with TRBJ2-4; 15 bases fit TRBD2. J gave up 6 bases and V 3 bases, and 6 bases lay outside the gene matches. CDR3 length equals 17 residues. Germline CDR1 and CDR2: SGHTA and FQGNSA. The CDR3 sequence is CASSFTGTSGGLNIQYF. The DNA for the CDR3 is TGTGCCAGCAGCTTTACCGGGACTAGCGGGGGGCTAAACATTCAGTACTTC.

The V and J genes are TRBV7-2 and TRBJ1-4; 10 nucleotides line up with TRBD1. CDR1 and CDR2 from the germline V gene are SGHTA and FQGNSA. CDR3 length: 15 residues. V lost 4 bases, J lost 8 bases, and 7 bases stayed unmatched. The CDR3 is CASSSTGTGVEKLFF. CDR3 coding DNA: TGTGCCAGCAGCTCGACCGGGACAGGGGTAGAAAAACTGTTTTTT.